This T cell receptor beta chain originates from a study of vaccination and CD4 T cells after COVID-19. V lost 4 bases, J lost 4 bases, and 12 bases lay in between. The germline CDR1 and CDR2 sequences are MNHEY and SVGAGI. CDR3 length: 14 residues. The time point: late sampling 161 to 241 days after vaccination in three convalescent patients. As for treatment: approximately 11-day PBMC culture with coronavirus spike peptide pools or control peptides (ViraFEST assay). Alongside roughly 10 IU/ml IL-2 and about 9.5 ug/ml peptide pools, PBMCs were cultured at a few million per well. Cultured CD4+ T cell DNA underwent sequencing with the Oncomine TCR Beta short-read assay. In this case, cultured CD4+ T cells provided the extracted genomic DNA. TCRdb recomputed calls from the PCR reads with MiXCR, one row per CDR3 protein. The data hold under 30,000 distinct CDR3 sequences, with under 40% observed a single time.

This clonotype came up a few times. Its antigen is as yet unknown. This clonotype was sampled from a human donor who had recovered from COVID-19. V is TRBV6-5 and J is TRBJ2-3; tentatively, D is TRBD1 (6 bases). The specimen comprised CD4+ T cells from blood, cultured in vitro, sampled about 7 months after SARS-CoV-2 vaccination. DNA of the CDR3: TGTGCCAGCAGTTCGAGCAGGGGCGCAGATACGCAGTATTTT. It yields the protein CASSSSRGADTQYF.